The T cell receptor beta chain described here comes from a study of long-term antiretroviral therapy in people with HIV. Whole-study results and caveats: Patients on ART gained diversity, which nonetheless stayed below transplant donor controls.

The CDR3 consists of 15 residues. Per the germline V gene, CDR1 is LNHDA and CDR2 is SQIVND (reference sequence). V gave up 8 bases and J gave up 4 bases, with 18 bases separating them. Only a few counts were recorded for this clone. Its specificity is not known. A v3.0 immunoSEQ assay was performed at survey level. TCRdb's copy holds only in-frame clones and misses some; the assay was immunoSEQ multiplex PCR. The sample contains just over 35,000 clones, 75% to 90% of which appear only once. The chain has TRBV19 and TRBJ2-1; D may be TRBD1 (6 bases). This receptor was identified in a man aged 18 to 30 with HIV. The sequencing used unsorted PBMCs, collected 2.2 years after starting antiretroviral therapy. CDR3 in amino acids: CASAPGYGQYNEQFF. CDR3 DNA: TGTGCCAGTGCCCCCGGGTACGGACAGTACAATGAGCAGTTCTTC.